This TCR beta chain is drawn from a study of cytomegalovirus exposure and HLA in healthy donors. Study-level points and caveats: The study designated about 160 TCR beta chains cytomegalovirus-associated. Whilst most TCR sequences proved rare, a subset of public TCRs occurred across many donors.

CDR3 length: 12 amino acids. The ends were cut back, 7 bases at V and 5 bases at J, with 11 bases in the middle. Concerning this clone itself: Its antigen is unknown.

Produced via immunoSEQ multiplex PCR; TCRdb's table is partial and in-frame only. The sample carries more than 150,000 clones, roughly 80% recorded once. The clonotype comes from a woman between 18 and 30 years old in good health and CMV-seropositive. Sequenced: PBMCs. The chain joins TRBV6-7 to TRBJ1-1, with TRBD1 as a possible D gene (6 bases). TRBV6-7 is identified as an open reading frame with a role that is uncertain. The CDR3 DNA reads TGTGCCAGCAAACAGGGTTGGACTGAAGCTTTCTTT. Protein product: CASKQGWTEAFF.